Each of the 9 T cell receptor beta chains below was sequenced from the same sample in a study of cytotoxic CD8 clonotypes in ibrutinib-treated CLL. Some clones are missing from TCRdb's copy, which holds only in-frame ones; the method was immunoSEQ multiplex PCR. The sample records about 150,000 clones, approximately 80% being singletons. Material: PBMCs, obtained after 24 months of ibrutinib treatment. Receptors were obtained from a human donor with chronic lymphocytic leukemia.

The rearrangement uses TRBV9 and TRBJ1-1, with a possible D match to TRBD1 (5 bases). Germline lookup yields CDR1 SGDLS and CDR2 YYNGEE. The CDR3 covers 13 residues. V shed 6 bases and J shed 5 bases, with 14 bases lying between them. In DNA, the CDR3 is TGTGCCAGCAACATTGGGCAGGGAACTGAAGCTTTCTTT. Protein sequence: CASNIGQGTEAFF.

The rearrangement uses TRBV5-1 and TRBJ2-3, with D perhaps matching TRBD2 (6 bases). The CDR3 loop spans 15 amino acids. Looked up from germline, CDR1 is SGHRS and CDR2 is YFSETQ. Trimming removed 4 bases at V and 4 bases at J, with 16 bases between. The CDR3 reads CASSPRDSGADTQYF. The CDR3 DNA reads TGCGCCAGCAGCCCCAGGGACTCGGGCGCAGATACGCAGTATTTT. Full variable domain (missing parts from reference TRBV5-1 and TRBJ2-3): KAGVTQTPRYLIKTRGQQVTLSCSPISGHRSVSWYQQTPGQGLQFLFEYFSETQRNKGNFPGRFSGRQFSNSRSEMNVSTLELGDSALYLCASSPRDSGADTQYFGPGTRLTVL.

This clone was seen only once. The chain couples TRBV11-3 to TRBJ2-3, with TRBD2 identical over 10 bases. The germline CDR1 and CDR2 sequences are SGHNT and YENEEA. CDR3 length: 16 amino acids. The junction had 3 bases not matched to a gene; V was cut back by 3 bases and J by 0 bases. The CDR3 reads CASSFRTSGSTDTQYF. The CDR3, as DNA: TGTGCCAGCAGCTTCAGGACTAGCGGAAGCACAGATACGCAGTATTTT.

The V call is TRBV4-3, the J call TRBJ1-4; D is possibly TRBD1 (6 bases). This CDR3 has 13 residues. Germline V gene lookup returns CDR1 LGHNA and CDR2 YSLEER. Trimming left V 0 bases short and J 13 bases short, with 12 bases between. DNA for the CDR3: TGCGCCAGCAGCCAAGAGGGAGGCAGGGGACTGTTTTTT. It is translated as CASSQEGGRGLFF.

The CDR3 DNA reads TGTGCCAGCTCACCACGCGACAATAGCAATCAGCCCCAGCATTTT. It codes for CASSPRDNSNQPQHF. The chain employs TRBV18 and TRBJ1-5; no reliable D call. Per the germline V gene, CDR1 is KGHSH and CDR2 is LQKENI. V lost 1 base and J lost 0, with 7 bases in between. The CDR3 sequence is 15 residues long.

The chain recombines TRBV6-5 with TRBJ2-2; 8 bases align to TRBD2. The CDR3 has 14 amino acids. Germline CDR1 is MNHEY and CDR2 is SVGAGI. J was trimmed by 5 bases and V by 8 bases; bases with no gene match: 7. The DNA of the CDR3 is TGTGCCAGCCGGGCTAGCGGGCGGACCGGGGAGCTGTTTTTT. Translation: CASRASGRTGELFF.

This rearrangement joins TRBV9 to TRBJ1-2; D may be TRBD1 (5 bases). CDR3 length: 15 amino acids. Trimming removed 0 bases at V and 2 bases at J, with 11 bases between. The germline V gene encodes CDR1 SGDLS and CDR2 YYNGEE. CDR3 loop: CASSVGGAGNYGYTF. The CDR3 region has the DNA TGTGCCAGCAGCGTAGGTGGGGCAGGGAACTATGGCTACACCTTC.

V and J are TRBV12-5 and TRBJ2-5, with 10 bases fitting TRBD2. This CDR3 is built from 15 residues. Germline loops: CDR1 LGHNT, CDR2 FRNRAP. The J segment lost 5 bases and the V segment lost 1 base, leaving 4 bases of the junction unmatched. The CDR3 reads CASGLGLAGVETQYF. The DNA of the CDR3 is TGTGCTAGTGGTTTGGGGCTAGCGGGGGTTGAGACCCAGTACTTC.

The chain links TRBV7-9 to TRBJ2-2; 9 nucleotides match TRBD1. The CDR3 is made up of 15 amino acids. Germline values: CDR1 SEHNR, CDR2 FQNEAQ (reference sequence). Trimming cost V 10 bases and J 3 bases; bases outside gene matches: 9. DNA for the CDR3: TGTGCCATCTACCCGACAGGGGGAGACACCGGGGAGCTGTTTTTT. This encodes CAIYPTGGDTGELFF.